Listed here is a single TCR beta chain. Which cohort a participant joined came from the clinical history participants gave. Measured with immunoSEQ multiplex PCR; TCRdb has only the in-frame clones, and not every one. The sample holds under 150,000 clones; nearly 85% are singletons and the top ten take around 3.9%. This CDR3 comprises 14 residues. Per germline, CDR1 ENHRY and CDR2 SYGVKD. Trimming shortened V by 8 bases and J by 0 bases, and 13 bases separated the two germline ends. The source of the sample is a study of blood T cell repertoires in COVID-19. Specimen: PBMCs or T cells enriched from blood (not recorded which). This clonotype was obtained from a man between 50 and 59 years old in a cohort exposed to, infected with or recovered from COVID-19 (not recorded which). The chain recombines TRBV10-3 with TRBJ1-1; D is uncertain. DNA of the CDR3: TGTGCCATCCGGTGGGAGAGGATGAACACTGAAGCTTTCTTT. Translating it yields CAIRWERMNTEAFF.